These 5 T cell receptor beta chains came from one sample sequenced in a study of OX40 agonist ivuxolimab in advanced cancers. Clones were sequenced by immunoSEQ multiplex PCR, and TCRdb holds only the in-frame ones, with some missing. The sample lists more than 40,000 clones, about nine tenths occurring once. Sequenced material: CD4+ or CD8+ T cells sorted from blood, taken in a trial of the OX40 agonist ivuxolimab. The receptors stem from an adult with an advanced solid tumor such as melanoma, head and neck, liver or kidney cancer.

The chain links TRBV9 to TRBJ2-1; D is perhaps TRBD2 (5 bases). V lost 1 base, J lost 2 bases, and 10 bases lay in between. Per the germline V gene, CDR1 is SGDLS and CDR2 is YYNGEE. This CDR3 has 15 amino acids. CDR3 DNA sequence: TGTGCCAGCAGCGTACTAGCTACGGCCTACAATGAGCAGTTCTTC. Encoded protein: CASSVLATAYNEQFF.

This chain connects TRBV19 to TRBJ2-5; D gene ambiguous. Matching the DNA end better, TRBJ2-7 makes the J call doubtful. Germline V gene data show CDR1 as LNHDA and CDR2 as SQIVND (reference sequence). The CDR3 sequence is 14 residues long. The CDR3 region is CASSIDGHAYEQYF. In DNA form, the CDR3 reads TGTGCCAGTAGTATAGACGGCCACGCCTACGAGCAGTACTTC.

The rearrangement links TRBV20-1 to TRBJ2-3; no firm D call. This CDR3 has 11 residues. Trimming took 4 bases from V and 5 from J, leaving 7 bases between them. Germline V gene sequence: CDR1 DFQATT, CDR2 SNEGSKA (reference sequence). The DNA for the CDR3 is TGCAGTGCTATAAAGGGAGATACGCAGTATTTT. Protein: CSAIKGDTQYF.

The genes are TRBV18 and TRBJ1-1; 7 bases are shared with TRBD1. CDR1 and CDR2 from the germline V gene are KGHSH and LQKENI. Germline trimming cut 4 bases from V and 7 bases from J; bases unmatched to any gene: 9. The CDR3 has 14 residues. CDR3 amino acids: CASSQLTGSIEAFF. The CDR3 coding sequence is TGTGCCAGCTCACAGCTGACAGGGAGTATTGAAGCTTTCTTT. The full variable domain, in which reference TRBV18 and TRBJ1-1 provide the parts outside the CDR3, is NAGVMQNPRHLVRRRGQEARLRCSPMKGHSHVYWYRQLPEEGLKFMVYLQKENIIDESGMPKERFSAEFPKEGPSILRIQQVVRGDSAAYFCASSQLTGSIEAFFGQGTRLTVV.

The chain couples TRBV2 to TRBJ2-7; D gene ambiguous. This CDR3 has 11 residues. V shed 6 bases and J shed 6 bases, with 9 bases lying between them. Germline V gives CDR1 SNHLY, CDR2 FYNNEI. CDR3 DNA: TGTGCCAGCAGCGTCTGGTCCGAGCAGTACTTC. Translated: CASSVWSEQYF.